One sample yielded the 7 T cell receptor beta chains listed below, sequenced in a study of blood T cell repertoires in COVID-19. Sequencing used immunoSEQ multiplex PCR; TCRdb keeps in-frame clones, though not all of them. The sample comprises approximately 220,000 clones, around 90% of which are singletons, and over 1% rests with the top ten. Sequences were obtained from PBMCs or T cells enriched from blood (not recorded which). The receptor set was obtained from a man aged 30 to 45 who had recovered from COVID-19.

CDR3 residues: CASSAGTLINYGYTF. CDR3 coding DNA: TGTGCCAGCAGCGCCGGGACACTCATTAACTATGGCTACACCTTC. V and J are TRBV9 and TRBJ1-2; weak D call: TRBD1 (6 bases). Looked up from germline, CDR1 is SGDLS and CDR2 is YYNGEE. The CDR3 loop spans 15 amino acids. V lost 3 bases, J lost 1 base, and 13 bases lay in between.

This sequence joins TRBV9 and TRBJ1-1; no clear D gene. CDR3 length: 13 amino acids. V was cut by 5 bases and J by 7 bases, with 15 bases left in between. Per the germline V gene, CDR1 is SGDLS and CDR2 is YYNGEE. The CDR3 DNA reads TGTGCCAGCAGTCTCAATTCGGGAGATGAAGCTTTCTTT. Translated, it gives CASSLNSGDEAFF. Full variable domain (remainder filled in from reference TRBV9 and TRBJ1-1): DSGVTQTPKHLITATGQRVTLRCSPRSGDLSVYWYQQSLDQGLQFLIQYYNGEERAKGNILERFSAQQFPDLHSELNLSSLELGDSALYFCASSLNSGDEAFFGQGTRLTVV.

This clone appeared once. The chain joins TRBV28 to TRBJ1-5, with TRBD1 matching over 9 bases. Trimming took 2 bases from V and 1 from J; bases not matched to a gene: 3. Looked up from germline, CDR1 is MDHEN and CDR2 is SYDVKM. This CDR3 region has 16 residues. CDR3 coding DNA: TGTGCCAGCAGTTTAGGGGACAGGGTAAGCAATCAGCCCCAGCATTTT. Its translation: CASSLGDRVSNQPQHF.

J is TRBJ2-2 and V is TRBV6-6; D unclear. Trimming took 5 bases from V and 2 from J, leaving 3 bases between them. Germline-derived CDR1 and CDR2 are MNHNY and SVGAGI (reference sequence). CDR3 length: 12 amino acids. The CDR3 spells CASSPNTGELFF. The CDR3 bases are TGTGCCAGCAGTCCTAACACCGGGGAGCTGTTTTTT.

The chain couples TRBV9 to TRBJ2-3; 9 nucleotides line up with TRBD2. Germline lookup yields CDR1 SGDLS and CDR2 YYNGEE. This CDR3 has 15 residues. V was clipped by 4 bases and J by 0 bases; unmatched bases: 3. The CDR3: CASSKREASTDTQYF. CDR3 sequence (DNA): TGTGCCAGCAGCAAGCGGGAGGCTAGCACAGATACGCAGTATTTT.

The chain couples TRBV19 to TRBJ1-6; 10 positions agree with TRBD1. The trim removed 3 bases at V and 6 bases at J, leaving 8 bases unmatched. CDR1 is LNHDA and CDR2 is SQIVND in the germline V gene (reference sequence). CDR3 length: 17 amino acids. DNA of the CDR3: TGTGCCAGTAGTATCCGCCCGACAGGGGGCCGTAATTCACCCCTCCACTTT. It translates to CASSIRPTGGRNSPLHF.

J is TRBJ2-5 and V is TRBV4-1; perhaps TRBD2 as D (7 bases). The CDR3 is made up of 18 amino acids. Germline V gene data show CDR1 as MGHRA and CDR2 as YSYEKL. V was trimmed by 2 bases and J by 5 bases, leaving 24 bases between them. The chain's CDR3 is CASSQKGGGDGARETQYF. CDR3 DNA sequence: TGCGCCAGCAGCCAAAAAGGGGGAGGGGACGGAGCCAGGGAGACCCAGTACTTC.